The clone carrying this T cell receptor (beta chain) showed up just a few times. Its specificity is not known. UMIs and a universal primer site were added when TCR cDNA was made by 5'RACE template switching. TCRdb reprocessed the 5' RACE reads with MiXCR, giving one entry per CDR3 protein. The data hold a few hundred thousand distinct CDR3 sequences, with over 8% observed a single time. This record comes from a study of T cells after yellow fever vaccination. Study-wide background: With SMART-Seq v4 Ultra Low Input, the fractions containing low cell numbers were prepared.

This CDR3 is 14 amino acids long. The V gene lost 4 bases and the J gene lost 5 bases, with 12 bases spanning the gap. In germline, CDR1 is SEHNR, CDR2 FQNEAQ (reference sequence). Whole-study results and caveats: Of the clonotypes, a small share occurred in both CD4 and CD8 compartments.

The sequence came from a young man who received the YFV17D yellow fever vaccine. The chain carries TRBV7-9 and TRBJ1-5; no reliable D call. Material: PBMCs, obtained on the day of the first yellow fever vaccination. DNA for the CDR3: TGTGCCAGCAGCTCGACGGGTTGGGATCAGCCCCAGCATTTT. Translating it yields CASSSTGWDQPQHF. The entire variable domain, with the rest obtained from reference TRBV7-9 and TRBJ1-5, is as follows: DTGVSQNPRHKITKRGQNVTFRCDPISEHNRLYWYRQTLGQGPEFLTYFQNEAQLEKSRLLSDRFSAERPKGSFSTLEIQRTEQGDSAMYLCASSSTGWDQPQHFGDGTRLSIL.